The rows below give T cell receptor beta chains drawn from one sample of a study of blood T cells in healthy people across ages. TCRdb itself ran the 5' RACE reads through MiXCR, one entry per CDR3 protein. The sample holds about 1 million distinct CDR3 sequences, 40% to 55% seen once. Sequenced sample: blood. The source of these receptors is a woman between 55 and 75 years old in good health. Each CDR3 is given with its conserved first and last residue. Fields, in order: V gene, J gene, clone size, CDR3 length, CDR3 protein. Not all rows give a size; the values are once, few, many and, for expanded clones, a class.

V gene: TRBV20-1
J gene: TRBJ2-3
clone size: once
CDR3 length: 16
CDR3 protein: CSAILRWTGGTDTQYF

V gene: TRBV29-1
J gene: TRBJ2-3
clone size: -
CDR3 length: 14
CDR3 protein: CSVYSGTSTDTQYF

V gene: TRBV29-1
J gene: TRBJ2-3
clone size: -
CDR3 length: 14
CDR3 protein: CSVRRDWSTDTQYF

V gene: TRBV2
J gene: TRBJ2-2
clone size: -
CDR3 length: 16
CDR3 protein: CASRKTSGRGTGELFF

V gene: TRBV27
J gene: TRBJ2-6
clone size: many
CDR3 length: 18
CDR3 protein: CASSFRAGDTPGANVLTF

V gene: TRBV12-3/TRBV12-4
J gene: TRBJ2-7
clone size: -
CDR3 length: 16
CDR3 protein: CASSFPGRRGGYEQYF

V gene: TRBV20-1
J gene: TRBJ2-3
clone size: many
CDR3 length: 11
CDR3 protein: CSASSTDTQYF

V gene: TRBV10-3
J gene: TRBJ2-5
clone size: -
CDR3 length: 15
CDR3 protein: CAIKGSGGSQETQYF

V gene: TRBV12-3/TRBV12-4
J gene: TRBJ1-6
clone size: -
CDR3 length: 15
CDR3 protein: CASRRSADRGSPLHF

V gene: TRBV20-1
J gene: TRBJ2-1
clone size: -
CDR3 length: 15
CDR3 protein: CSAAEREYSYNEQFF

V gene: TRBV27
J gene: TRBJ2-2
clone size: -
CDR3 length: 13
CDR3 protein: CASSFRGSGELFF

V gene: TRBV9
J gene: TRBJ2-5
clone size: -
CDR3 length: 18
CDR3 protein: CASSVGPSGGPYQETQYF

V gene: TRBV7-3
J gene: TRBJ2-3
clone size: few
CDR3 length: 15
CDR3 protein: CASSLRRFGTDTQYF

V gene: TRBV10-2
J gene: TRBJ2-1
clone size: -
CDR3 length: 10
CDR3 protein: CASGDYGVFF

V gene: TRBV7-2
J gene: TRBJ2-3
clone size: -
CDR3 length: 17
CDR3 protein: CASSLAVTALGTDTQYF

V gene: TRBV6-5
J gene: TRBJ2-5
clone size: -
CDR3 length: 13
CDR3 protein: CASSYGLVATQYF

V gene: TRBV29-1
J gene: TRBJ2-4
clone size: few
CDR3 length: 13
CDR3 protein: CSVAPRAQAEQYF

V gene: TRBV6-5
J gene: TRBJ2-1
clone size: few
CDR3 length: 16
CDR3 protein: CASSSRDRRPYNEQFF

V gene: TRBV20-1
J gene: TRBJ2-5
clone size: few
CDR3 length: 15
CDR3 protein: CSARVTSGSRETQYF

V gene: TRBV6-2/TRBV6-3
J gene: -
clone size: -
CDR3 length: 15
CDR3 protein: CASIRHRDRDNEQYF

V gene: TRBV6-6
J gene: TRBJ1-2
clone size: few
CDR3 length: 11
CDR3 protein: CASSPNYGYTF

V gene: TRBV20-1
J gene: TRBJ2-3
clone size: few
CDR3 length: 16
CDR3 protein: CSARDRGLAGADTQYF

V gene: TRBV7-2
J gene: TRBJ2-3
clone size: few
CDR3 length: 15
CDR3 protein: CASSLTSGAFGEQYF

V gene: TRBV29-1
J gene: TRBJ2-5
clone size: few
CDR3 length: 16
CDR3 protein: CSVDDRGLEQKETQYF

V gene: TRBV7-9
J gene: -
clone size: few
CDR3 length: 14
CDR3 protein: CASSLVGRNYEQYF

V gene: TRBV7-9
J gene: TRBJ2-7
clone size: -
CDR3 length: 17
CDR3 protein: CASSLGGVTGISYEQYF

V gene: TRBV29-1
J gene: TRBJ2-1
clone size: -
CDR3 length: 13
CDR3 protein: CSHRRESPNEQFF

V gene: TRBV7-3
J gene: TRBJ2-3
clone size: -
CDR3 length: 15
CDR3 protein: CASSLSMGRRDTQYF

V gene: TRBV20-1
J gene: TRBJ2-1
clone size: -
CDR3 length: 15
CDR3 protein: CSARDAGSGNNEQFF

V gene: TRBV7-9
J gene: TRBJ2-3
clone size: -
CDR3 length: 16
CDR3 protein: CASSWPRDSSTDTQYF

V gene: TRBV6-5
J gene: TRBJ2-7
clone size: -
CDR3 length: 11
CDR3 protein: CASSYLGTLYF

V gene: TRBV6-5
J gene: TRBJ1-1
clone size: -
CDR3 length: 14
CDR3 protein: CASSPQGRGTEVFF

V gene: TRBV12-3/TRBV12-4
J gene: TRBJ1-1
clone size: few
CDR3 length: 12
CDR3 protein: CASSFGSYEAFF

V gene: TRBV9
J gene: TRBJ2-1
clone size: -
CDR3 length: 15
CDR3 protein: CASSAAGTISNEQFF

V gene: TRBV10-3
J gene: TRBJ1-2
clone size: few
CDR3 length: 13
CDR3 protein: CAITLDRAYGYTF

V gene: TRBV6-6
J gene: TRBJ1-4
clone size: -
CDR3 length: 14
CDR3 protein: CASRPGPGNEKLFF

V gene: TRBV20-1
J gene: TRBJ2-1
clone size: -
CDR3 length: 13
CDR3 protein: CSARGRENNEQFF

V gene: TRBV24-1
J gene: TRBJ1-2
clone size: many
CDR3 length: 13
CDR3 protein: CATSSGQGNGYTF

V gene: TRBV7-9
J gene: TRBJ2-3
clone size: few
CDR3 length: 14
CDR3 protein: CASSLSTPTDTQYF

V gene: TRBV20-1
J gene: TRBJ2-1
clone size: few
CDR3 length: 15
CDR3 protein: CSARAGDPLGNEQFF

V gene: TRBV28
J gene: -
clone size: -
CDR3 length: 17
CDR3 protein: CASSLGTSGRRSYEQYF